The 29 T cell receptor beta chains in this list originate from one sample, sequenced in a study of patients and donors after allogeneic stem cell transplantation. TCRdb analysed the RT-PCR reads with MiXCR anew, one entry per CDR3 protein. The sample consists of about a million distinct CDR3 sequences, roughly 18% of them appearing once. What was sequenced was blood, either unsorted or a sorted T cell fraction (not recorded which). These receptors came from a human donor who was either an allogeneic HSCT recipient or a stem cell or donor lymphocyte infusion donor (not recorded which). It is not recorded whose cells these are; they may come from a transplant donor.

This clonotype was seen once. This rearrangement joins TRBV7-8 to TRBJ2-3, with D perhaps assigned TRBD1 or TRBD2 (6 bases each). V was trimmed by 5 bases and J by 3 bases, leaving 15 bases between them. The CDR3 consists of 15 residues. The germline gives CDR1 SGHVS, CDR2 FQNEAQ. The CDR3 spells CASSEWGAKTDTQYF. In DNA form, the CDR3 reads TGTGCCAGCAGCGAGTGGGGGGCCAAGACAGATACGCAGTATTTT.

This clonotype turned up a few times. The CDR3 protein is CASNRAGTNSGANVLTF. The CDR3 nucleotides read TGTGCCAGCAATAGGGCGGGGACGAACTCTGGGGCCAACGTCCTGACTTTC. The chain couples TRBV9 to TRBJ2-6; TRBD2 might be the D (6 bases). Germline values: CDR1 SGDLS, CDR2 YYNGEE. CDR3 length equals 17 residues. V gave up 6 bases and J gave up 0 bases, with 16 bases separating them.

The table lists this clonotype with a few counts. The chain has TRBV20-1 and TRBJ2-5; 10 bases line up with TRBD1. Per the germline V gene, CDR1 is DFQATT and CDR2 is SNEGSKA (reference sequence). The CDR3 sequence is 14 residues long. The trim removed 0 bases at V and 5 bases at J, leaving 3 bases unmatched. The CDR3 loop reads CSARDDRGRETQYF. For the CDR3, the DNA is TGCAGTGCTAGAGATGACAGGGGGCGGGAGACCCAGTACTTC.

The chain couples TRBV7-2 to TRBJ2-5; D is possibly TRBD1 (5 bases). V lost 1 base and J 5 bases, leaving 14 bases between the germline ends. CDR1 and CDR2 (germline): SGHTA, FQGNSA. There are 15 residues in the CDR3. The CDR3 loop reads CASSLVQGSRETQYF. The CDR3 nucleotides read TGTGCCAGCAGCTTAGTGCAGGGTTCGCGGGAGACCCAGTACTTC.

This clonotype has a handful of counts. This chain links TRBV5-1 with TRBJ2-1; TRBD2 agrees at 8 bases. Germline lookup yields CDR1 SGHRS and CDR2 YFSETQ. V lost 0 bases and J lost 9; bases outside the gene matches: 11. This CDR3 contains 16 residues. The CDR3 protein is CASSLDPPGLVAEQFF. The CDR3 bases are TGCGCCAGCAGCTTGGACCCTCCGGGACTAGTTGCTGAGCAGTTCTTC.

CDR3 DNA: TGTGCCAGCAGTTCCCGCGGGCTCTCCTACGAGCAGTACTTC. Residues: CASSSRGLSYEQYF. The rearrangement links TRBV2 to TRBJ2-7; D may be TRBD2 (5 bases). The germline gives CDR1 SNHLY, CDR2 FYNNEI. V was clipped by 5 bases and J by 0 bases, with 11 bases between them. The CDR3 spans 14 residues. Combining the CDR3 with reference TRBV2 and TRBJ2-7 gives the whole variable domain EPEVTQTPSHQVTQMGQEVILRCVPISNHLYFYWYRQILGQKVEFLVSFYNNEISEKSEIFDDQFSVERPDGSNFTLKIRSTKLEDSAMYFCASSSRGLSYEQYFGPGTRLTVT.

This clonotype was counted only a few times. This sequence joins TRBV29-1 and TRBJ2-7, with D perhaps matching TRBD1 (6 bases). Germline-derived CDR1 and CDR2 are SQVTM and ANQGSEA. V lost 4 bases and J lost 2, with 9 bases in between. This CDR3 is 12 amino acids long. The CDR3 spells CSVVRDTYEQYF. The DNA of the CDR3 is TGCAGCGTTGTACGGGACACCTACGAGCAGTACTTC.

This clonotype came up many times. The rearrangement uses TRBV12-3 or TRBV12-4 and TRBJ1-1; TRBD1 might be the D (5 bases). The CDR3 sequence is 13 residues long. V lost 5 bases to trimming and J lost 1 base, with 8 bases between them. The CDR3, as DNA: TGTGCCAGCAGTAAAGGGGAGAACACTGAAGCTTTCTTT. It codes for CASSKGENTEAFF.

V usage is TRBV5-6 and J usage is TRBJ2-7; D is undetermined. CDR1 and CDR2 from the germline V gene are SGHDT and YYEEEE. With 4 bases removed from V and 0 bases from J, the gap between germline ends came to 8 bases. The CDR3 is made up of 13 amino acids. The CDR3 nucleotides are TGTGCCAGCAGCGTGCAGAGCTCCTACGAGCAGTACTTC. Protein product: CASSVQSSYEQYF.

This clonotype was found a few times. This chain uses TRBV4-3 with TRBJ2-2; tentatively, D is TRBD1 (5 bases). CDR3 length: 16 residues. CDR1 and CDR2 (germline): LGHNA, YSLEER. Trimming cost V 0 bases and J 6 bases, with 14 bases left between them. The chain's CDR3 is CASSQDRRGRPGELFF. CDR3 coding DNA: TGCGCCAGCAGCCAAGATCGAAGGGGCAGGCCCGGGGAGCTGTTTTTT.

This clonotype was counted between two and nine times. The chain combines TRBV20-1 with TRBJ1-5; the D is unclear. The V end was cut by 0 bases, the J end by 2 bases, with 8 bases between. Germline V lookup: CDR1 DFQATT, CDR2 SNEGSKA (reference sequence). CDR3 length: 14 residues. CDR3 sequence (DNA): TGCAGTGCTAGAGATCGGCACCGCAATCAGCCCCAGCATTTT. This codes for CSARDRHRNQPQHF.

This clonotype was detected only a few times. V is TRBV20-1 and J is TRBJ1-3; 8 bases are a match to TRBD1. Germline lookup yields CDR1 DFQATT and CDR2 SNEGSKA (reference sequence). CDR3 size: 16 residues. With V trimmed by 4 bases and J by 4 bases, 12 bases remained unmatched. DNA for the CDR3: TGCAGTGCTACCTTCCCCCGAGGACAGGGCGGAAACACCATATATTTT. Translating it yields CSATFPRGQGGNTIYF.

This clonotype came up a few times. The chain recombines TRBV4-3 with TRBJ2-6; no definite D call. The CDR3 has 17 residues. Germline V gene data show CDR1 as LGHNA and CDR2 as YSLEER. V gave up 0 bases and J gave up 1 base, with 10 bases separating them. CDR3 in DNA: TGCGCCAGCAGCCAAGAAGTTCGGATGTCTGGGGCCAACGTCCTGACTTTC. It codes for CASSQEVRMSGANVLTF.

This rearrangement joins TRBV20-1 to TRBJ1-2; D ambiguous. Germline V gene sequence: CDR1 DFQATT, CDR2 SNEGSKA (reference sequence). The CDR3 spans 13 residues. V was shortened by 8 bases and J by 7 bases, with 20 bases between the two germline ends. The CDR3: CSTPGPGKAGYTF. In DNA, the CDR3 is TGCAGTACTCCGGGCCCGGGAAAAGCTGGCTACACCTTC.

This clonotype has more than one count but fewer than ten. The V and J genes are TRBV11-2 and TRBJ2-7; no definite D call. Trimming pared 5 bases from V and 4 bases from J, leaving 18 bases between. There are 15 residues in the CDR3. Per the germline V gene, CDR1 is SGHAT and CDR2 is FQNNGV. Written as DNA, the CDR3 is TGTGCCAGCAGCGCCCTCCCCACAGTGGGGTACGAGCAGTACTTC. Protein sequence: CASSALPTVGYEQYF.

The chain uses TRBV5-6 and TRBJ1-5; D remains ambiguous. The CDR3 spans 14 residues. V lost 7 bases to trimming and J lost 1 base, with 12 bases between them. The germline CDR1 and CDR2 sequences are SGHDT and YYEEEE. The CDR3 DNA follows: TGTGCCAGCGATACTATGGGCAGCAATCAGCCCCAGCATTTT. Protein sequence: CASDTMGSNQPQHF.

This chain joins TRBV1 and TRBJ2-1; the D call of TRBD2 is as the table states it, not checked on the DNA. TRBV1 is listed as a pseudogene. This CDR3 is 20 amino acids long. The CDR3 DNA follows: TGCACCAGCAGCCAAGATCAACAGTCCCGCCTAGCTAGATCCTACAATGAGCAGTTCTTC. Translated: CTSSQDQQSRLARSYNEQFF.

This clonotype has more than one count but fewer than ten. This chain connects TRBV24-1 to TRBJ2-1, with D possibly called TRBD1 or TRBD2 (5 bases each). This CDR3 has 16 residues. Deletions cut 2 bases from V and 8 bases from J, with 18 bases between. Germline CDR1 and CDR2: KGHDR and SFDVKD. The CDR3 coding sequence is TGTGCCACCAGTGATTCCTCGATCGGAACGGGGCATGAGCAGTTCTTC. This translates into CATSDSSIGTGHEQFF.

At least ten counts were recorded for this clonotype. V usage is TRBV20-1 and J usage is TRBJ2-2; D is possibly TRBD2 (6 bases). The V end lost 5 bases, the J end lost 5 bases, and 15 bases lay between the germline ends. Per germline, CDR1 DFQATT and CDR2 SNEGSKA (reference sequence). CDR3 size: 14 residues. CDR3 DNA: TGCAGTGCTTCCCGGGACTCTTCAACCGGGGAGCTGTTTTTT. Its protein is CSASRDSSTGELFF.

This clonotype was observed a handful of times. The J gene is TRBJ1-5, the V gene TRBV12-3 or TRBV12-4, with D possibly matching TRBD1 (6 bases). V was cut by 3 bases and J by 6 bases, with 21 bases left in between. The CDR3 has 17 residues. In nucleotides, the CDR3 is TGTGCCAGCAGTTTTGGGGCGGGGGCTCAGGTCAGTCAGCCCCAGCATTTT. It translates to CASSFGAGAQVSQPQHF.

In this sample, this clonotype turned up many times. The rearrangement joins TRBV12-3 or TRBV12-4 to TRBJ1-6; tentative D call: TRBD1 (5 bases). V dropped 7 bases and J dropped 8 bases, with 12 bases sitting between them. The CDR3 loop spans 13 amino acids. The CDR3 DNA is TGTGCCAGCACCTGGGACCTCGATTCACCCCTCCACTTT. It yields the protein CASTWDLDSPLHF.

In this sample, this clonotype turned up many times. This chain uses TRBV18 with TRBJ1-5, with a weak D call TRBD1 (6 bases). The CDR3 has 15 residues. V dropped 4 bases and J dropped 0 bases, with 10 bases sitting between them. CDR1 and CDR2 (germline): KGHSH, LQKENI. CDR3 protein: CASSRTDSSNQPQHF. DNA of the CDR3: TGTGCCAGCTCACGAACGGACAGTAGCAATCAGCCCCAGCATTTT.

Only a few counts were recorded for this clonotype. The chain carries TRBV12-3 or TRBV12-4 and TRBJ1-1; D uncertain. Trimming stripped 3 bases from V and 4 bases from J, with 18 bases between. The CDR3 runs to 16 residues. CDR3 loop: CASSFGRADGSTEAFF. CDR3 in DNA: TGTGCCAGCAGTTTTGGGAGGGCAGACGGGTCCACTGAAGCTTTCTTT.

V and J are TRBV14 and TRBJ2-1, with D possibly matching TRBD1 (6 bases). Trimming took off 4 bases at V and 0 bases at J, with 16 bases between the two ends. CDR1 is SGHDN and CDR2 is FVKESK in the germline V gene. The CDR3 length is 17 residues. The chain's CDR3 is CASSPLRGSSSYNEQFF. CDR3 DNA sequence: TGTGCCAGCAGCCCACTTAGGGGGTCCTCCTCCTACAATGAGCAGTTCTTC.

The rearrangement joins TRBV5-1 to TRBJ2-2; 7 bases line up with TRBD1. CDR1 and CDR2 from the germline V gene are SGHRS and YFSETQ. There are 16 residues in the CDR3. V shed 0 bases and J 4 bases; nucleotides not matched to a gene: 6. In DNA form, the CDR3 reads TGCGCCAGCAGCTTGGCGACAGGGAGAACCACCGGGGAGCTGTTTTTT. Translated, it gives CASSLATGRTTGELFF.

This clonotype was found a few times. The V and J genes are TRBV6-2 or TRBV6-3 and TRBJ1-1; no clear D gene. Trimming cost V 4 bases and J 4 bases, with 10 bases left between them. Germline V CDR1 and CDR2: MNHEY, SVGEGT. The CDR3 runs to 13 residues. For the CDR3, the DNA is TGTGCCAGCAGTTTCAATCATGCCACTGAAGCTTTCTTT. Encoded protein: CASSFNHATEAFF.

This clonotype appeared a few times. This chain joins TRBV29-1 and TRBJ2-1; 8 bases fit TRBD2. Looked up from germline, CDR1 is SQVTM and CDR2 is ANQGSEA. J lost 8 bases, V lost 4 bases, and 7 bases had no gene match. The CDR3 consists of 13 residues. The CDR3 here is CSVGSRGGHEQFF. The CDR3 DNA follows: TGCAGCGTTGGTAGCCGGGGGGGCCATGAGCAGTTCTTC.

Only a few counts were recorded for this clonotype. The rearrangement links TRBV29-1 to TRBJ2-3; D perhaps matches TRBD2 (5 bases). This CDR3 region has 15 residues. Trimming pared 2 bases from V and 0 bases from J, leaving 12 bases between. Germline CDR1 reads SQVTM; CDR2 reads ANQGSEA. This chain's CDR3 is CSVEIATISTDTQYF. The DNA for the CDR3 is TGCAGCGTTGAAATAGCGACCATAAGCACAGATACGCAGTATTTT.

The CDR3 protein is CSAKGLGTGELFF. The CDR3 DNA is TGCAGTGCCAAGGGCCTCGGGACCGGGGAGCTGTTTTTT. This chain uses TRBV20-1 with TRBJ2-2, with unresolved D. V was shortened by 6 bases and J by 5 bases, with 13 bases between the two germline ends. The CDR3 is 13 amino acids. CDR1 and CDR2 from the germline V gene are DFQATT and SNEGSKA (reference sequence).